This T cell receptor beta chain was recorded in a study of T cell repertoires in breast cancer. Across the study: The roughly 21 tumors were mostly ER+/PR+.

Unpaired genes were suppressed by blocking oligonucleotides during a second nested PCR. From the emulsion pairing reads, TCRdb called clonotypes with MiXCR, one entry per CDR3 protein. The sample records roughly 40,000 distinct CDR3 sequences, 45% to 55% being singletons. An expanded emulsion RT-PCR with primers for all TCR V genes paired CD8+ T cell chains. This clonotype turned up a few times. Antigen specificity is unknown. Study-wide results and limits: Seven or more patient tumors shared approximately 18 TCR pairs rarely seen in control blood. Tumor-involved sentinel nodes shared approximately 7.2% of TCRs with matched tumors, tumor-free nodes more than 1.5%.

V was pared by 3 bases and J by 3 bases, with 7 bases of the junction left unmatched. The CDR3 length is 16 residues. Germline CDR1 is LGHDT and CDR2 is YNNKEL (reference sequence). The V call is TRBV3-1, the J call TRBJ2-7; 11 bases are a match to TRBD1. The sequence was obtained from a pool of human donors with breast cancer or a healthy control (not recorded which). Sequencing was performed on CD8+ T cells. The CDR3 region is CASSHLGQGDLYEQYF. The CDR3 region has the DNA TGTGCCAGCAGCCACCTGGGACAGGGGGACCTCTACGAGCAGTACTTC.